One T cell receptor (beta chain) is described in this entry. The second PCR ran roughly 6 to 12 cycles with a sample-barcoded 5' primer and J-beta primers. Every single cDNA molecule received a tag from a template-switch adaptor with 12 random nucleotides. MiXCR, run by TCRdb on the 5' RACE reads, gives a single entry per CDR3 protein. The profile shows about 630,000 distinct CDR3 sequences, under 25% of them singletons. The data originate from a study of blood T cells in healthy people across ages. The CDR3 consists of 13 residues. The V end was cut by 4 bases, the J end by 6 bases, with 12 bases between. CDR1 and CDR2 (germline): SGHRS, YFSETQ.

The J gene is TRBJ2-3, the V gene TRBV5-1, with a tentative D call TRBD1 (5 bases). Sequenced sample: blood. This receptor was obtained from a man between 65 and 85 years old in good health. CDR3 amino acids: CASSTGRADTQYF. The CDR3, as DNA: TGCGCCAGCAGCACAGGACGAGCTGATACGCAGTATTTT.